These T cell receptor beta chains were read from a single sample in a study of spatial heterogeneity in lung cancer. TCRdb re-derived calls from the 5' RACE reads in MiXCR, one entry per CDR3 protein. The sample carries under 40,000 distinct CDR3 sequences, under 6.5% recorded once. This material consisted of PBMCs, taken at surgery. Source of these receptors: a male donor with early-stage non-small cell lung cancer. The CDR3 runs from the conserved cysteine through the conserved F or W. A D gene is named only where the DNA matches it firmly. For some rows the clone size is stated as once, few or many, or as a class when expanded; others skip it.

TRBV30,TRBJ2-2,NA,TRBD2,TGTGCCTGGAGTTGGCGGGGGGGCCCAGGCGGGGAGCTGTTTTTT,CAWSWRGGPGGELFF
TRBV28,TRBJ2-5,many,NA,TGTGCCAGCAGTTCTTACAGAGGAGAGACCCAGTACTTC,CASSSYRGETQYF
TRBV10-3,TRBJ1-6,few,NA,TGTGCCATCAGTGAGTCGCAAGGGGGCTCCTATAATTCACCCCTCCACTTT,CAISESQGGSYNSPLHF
TRBV2,TRBJ2-2,many,NA,TGTGCCAGTCGGCTGACGAACACCGGGGAGCTGTTTTTT,CASRLTNTGELFF
TRBV5-4,TRBJ2-2,many,NA,TGTGCCAGCAGCTTGGTTTCGACTACCGGGGAGCTGTTTTTT,CASSLVSTTGELFF
TRBV5-1,TRBJ2-3,many,NA,TGCGCCAGCAGCTGGTTAAACCTAGAAACAGATACGCAGTATTTT,CASSWLNLETDTQYF
TRBV27,TRBJ2-1,many,NA,TGTGCCACCTCGTCCGGGGGAAGCTCCTACAATGAGCAGTTCTTC,CATSSGGSSYNEQFF
TRBV11-1,TRBJ2-1,many,TRBD2,TGTGCCAGCAGCTGGACTAGCGGGGGATTCTACAATGAGCAGTTCTTC,CASSWTSGGFYNEQFF
TRBV7-2,TRBJ2-1,many,NA,TGTGCCAGCAGCTCTCGACTAGAACGAAATGAGCAGTTCTTC,CASSSRLERNEQFF
TRBV7-2,TRBJ2-7,few,NA,TGTGCCAGCAGCTTATTAGGATTCCCCTACGAGCAGTACTTC,CASSLLGFPYEQYF
TRBV29-1,TRBJ2-7,few,TRBD1,TGCAGCGTTGAAAGGGGACAGGGGGCCTACGAGCAGTACTTC,CSVERGQGAYEQYF
TRBV25-1,TRBJ2-3,many,NA,TGTGCCAGCGGCTGGTCAGATACGCAGTATTTT,CASGWSDTQYF
TRBV20-1,TRBJ2-2,many,TRBD2,TGCAGTGCCTCGGGGACTAGCGGAACCGGGGAGCTGTTTTTT,CSASGTSGTGELFF
TRBV10-3,TRBJ1-2,many,TRBD1,TGTGCCATCAAGGGGGCGCGGGGGCGCTTACTCGGCTACACCTTC,CAIKGARGRLLGYTF
TRBV19,TRBJ2-1,few,TRBD2,TGTGCCAGTAGTAGCGGACTAGCAAGAATCGATGAGCAGTTCTTC,CASSSGLARIDEQFF
TRBV20-1,TRBJ2-5,many,TRBD1,TGCAGTGCTAGGGGAACAGGGGCAGAGACCCAGTACTTC,CSARGTGAETQYF
TRBV6-5,TRBJ1-1,many,NA,TGTGCCAGCAGTCGACAGCTCAACACTGAAGCTTTCTTT,CASSRQLNTEAFF
TRBV12-3/TRBV12-4,TRBJ2-1,few,TRBD2,TGTGCCAGCAGTTTAGTGGCTAGCGGGGGTGGTGAGCAGTTCTTC,CASSLVASGGGEQFF
TRBV10-1,TRBJ2-4,few,TRBD2,TGCGCCAGCAGGACCACTAGCGGGGGCCGAGCTCCGGCCAAAAACATTCAGTACTTC,CASRTTSGGRAPAKNIQYF